This TCR beta chain was captured in a study of shared clonotypes between healthy human individuals. Turning to the study itself: Per donor, CD8 memory used one plate, CD8 naive used two, CD4 memory used three and CD4 naive used three. Overall study results and limits: Naive CD4 clonotypes overlapped across a few donors at approximately 5.5%. Donors were few, which limited the genetic and exposure-history diversity represented.

This table comes from immunoSEQ multiplex PCR, and its TCRdb copy is limited to in-frame clones, with some not included. The sample has about 2 million clones; about 95% are singletons. On this clone: The antigen remains unidentified. Other DNA sequences in the sample encode the same CDR3.

Selected positively for CCR7 and CD45RO-negative, naive CD8 cells excluded terminally differentiated effector memory CD45RA+ cells. This CDR3 is built from 12 residues. Looked up from germline, CDR1 is SEHNR and CDR2 is FQNEAQ (reference sequence). V was trimmed by 4 bases and J by 5 bases, leaving 9 bases between them. Sequencing was carried out using naive CD8+ T cells sorted from blood. The rearrangement joins TRBV7-9 to TRBJ2-7, with a tentative D call TRBD1 (6 bases). The receptor was isolated from a man between 18 and 29 years old in good health. As DNA, the CDR3 is TGTGCCAGCAGCTCGACAGGAGACGAGCAGTACTTC. Its protein is CASSSTGDEQYF. Filled out from reference TRBV7-9 and TRBJ2-7, the complete variable domain reads DTGVSQNPRHKITKRGQNVTFRCDPISEHNRLYWYRQTLGQGPEFLTYFQNEAQLEKSRLLSDRFSAERPKGSFSTLEIQRTEQGDSAMYLCASSSTGDEQYFGPGTRLTVT.